Listed below are T cell receptor beta chains from one sample, sequenced in a study of molecular identifiers for immune sequencing clone quantification. Each CDR3 protein is one row after TCRdb ran MiXCR on the PCR reads. The top ten clones hold around 1.5% of a sample with 55,000 to 75,000 distinct CDR3 sequences, less than 20% of them seen once. Sequencing used naive CD8+ T cells from blood, with Jurkat cell RNA spiked in. The receptors here all came from a human donor in good health. Some libraries in this study had Jurkat cell RNA spiked in. CDR3s leave out the opening cysteine and the closing phenylalanine or tryptophan. Fields, in order: V gene, CDR3 protein.

>TRBV7-2
ASSLTRNEQF
>TRBV19
ASSIEAIAGVETQY
>TRBV6-6
ASSQGPSYEQY
>TRBV7-8
ASSLVSGSGNEQF
>TRBV4-1
ASSHRGPSGLTGELF
>TRBV24-1
AIAPGPRSYEQY
>TRBV27
ASSLGVVSYTDTQY
>TRBV4-2
ASSQGLAGPYEQY
>TRBV7-9
ASSLATGLSYGYT
>TRBV19
ASSHGQAPFYGYT
>TRBV7-3
ASSQLVNNEQF
>TRBV7-2
ASSLVLDGGANEQY
>TRBV4-1
ASSRPSGAYEQY
>TRBV4-1
ASSEQGVLLH
>TRBV20-1
SARNMGLAAREEQF
>TRBV7-9
ASSSSEYYMNTEAF
>TRBV28
ASSLTSSREQY
>TRBV12-5
ASGYRAGELF
>TRBV5-1
ASSSKSAGGFTDTQY
>TRBV5-1
ASSPRGKEAGELF
>TRBV4-2
ASKSELDSGVSGNTIY
>TRBV15
ATSRDRPDSPLH
>TRBV5-6
ASSLVRTYEQY
>TRBV14
ASSQDLRIQY
>TRBV29-1
SVAGTSGSYEQY
>TRBV27
ASGLAGGPEQF
>TRBV11-3
ASSLEAGSPLLEQY
>TRBV24-1
TTSKRSNTGELF
>TRBV11-2
ASSLGSGDEQY
>TRBV7-2
ASSLDRYVQY
>TRBV7-8
ASSPLRTTSTDTQY
>TRBV14
ASSQGMTEQY
>TRBV4-1
ASSQASGAPYEQY
>TRBV15
ATSRSESYEQY
>TRBV19
ASSWGLAGSWDGADTQY
>TRBV27
ASRYLDEQY
>TRBV9
ASSTQGQGARDTQY
>TRBV20-1
SARTRGGPSYEQY
>TRBV27
ASSLLYTVNTEAF
>TRBV11-2
ASSLINWAGGQF